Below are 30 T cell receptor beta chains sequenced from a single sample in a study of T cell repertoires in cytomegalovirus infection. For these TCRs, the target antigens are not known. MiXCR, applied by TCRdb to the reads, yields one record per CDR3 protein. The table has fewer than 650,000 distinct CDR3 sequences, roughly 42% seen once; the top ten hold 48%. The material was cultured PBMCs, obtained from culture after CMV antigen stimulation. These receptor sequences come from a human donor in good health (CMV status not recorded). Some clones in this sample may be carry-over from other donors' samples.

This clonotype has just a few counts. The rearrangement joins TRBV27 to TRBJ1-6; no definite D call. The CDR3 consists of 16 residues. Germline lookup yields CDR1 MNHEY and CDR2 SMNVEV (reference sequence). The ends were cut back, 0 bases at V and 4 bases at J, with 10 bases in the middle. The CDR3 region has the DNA TGTGCCAGCAGTTTATCGGTCTCCCTATATAATTCACCCCTCCACTTT. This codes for CASSLSVSLYNSPLHF.

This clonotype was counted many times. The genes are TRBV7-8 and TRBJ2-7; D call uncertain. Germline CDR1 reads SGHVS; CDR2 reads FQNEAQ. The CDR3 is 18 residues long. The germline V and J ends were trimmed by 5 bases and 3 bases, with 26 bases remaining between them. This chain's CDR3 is CASSPRYTGPPFGYEQYF. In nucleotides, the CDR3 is TGTGCCAGCAGCCCCAGGTACACCGGGCCACCCTTTGGCTACGAGCAGTACTTC.

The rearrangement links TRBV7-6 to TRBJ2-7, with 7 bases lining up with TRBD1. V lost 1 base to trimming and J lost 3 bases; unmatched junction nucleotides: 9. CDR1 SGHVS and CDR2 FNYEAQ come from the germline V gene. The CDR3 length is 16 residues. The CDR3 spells CASSLDEGADYYEQYF. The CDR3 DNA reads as TGTGCCAGCAGCTTAGATGAGGGGGCCGATTACTACGAGCAGTACTTC.

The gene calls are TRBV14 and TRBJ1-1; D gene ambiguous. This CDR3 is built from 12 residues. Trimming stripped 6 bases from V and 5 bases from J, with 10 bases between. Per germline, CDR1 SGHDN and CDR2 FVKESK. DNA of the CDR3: TGTGCCAGCAGTCAAACAGAGACTGAAGCTTTCTTT. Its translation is CASSQTETEAFF.

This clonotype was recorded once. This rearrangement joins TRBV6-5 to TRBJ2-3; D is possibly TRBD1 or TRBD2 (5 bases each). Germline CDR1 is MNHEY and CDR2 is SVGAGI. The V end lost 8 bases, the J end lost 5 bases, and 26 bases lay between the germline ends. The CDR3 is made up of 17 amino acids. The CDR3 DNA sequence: TGTGCCAGCGGCCTAACTCCGGGACCTTCCTTGCTAGATACGCAGTATTTT. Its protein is CASGLTPGPSLLDTQYF.

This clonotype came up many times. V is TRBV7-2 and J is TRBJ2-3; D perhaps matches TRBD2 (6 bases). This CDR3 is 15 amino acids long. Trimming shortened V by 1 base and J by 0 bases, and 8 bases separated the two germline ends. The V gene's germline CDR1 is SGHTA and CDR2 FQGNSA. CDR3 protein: CASSLGGVSTDTQYF. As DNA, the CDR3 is TGTGCCAGCAGCTTAGGCGGGGTGAGCACAGATACGCAGTATTTT. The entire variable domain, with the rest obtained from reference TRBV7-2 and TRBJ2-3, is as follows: GAGVSQSPSNKVTEKGKDVELRCDPISGHTALYWYRQSLGQGLEFLIYFQGNSAPDKSGLPSDRFSAERTGGSVSTLTIQRTQQEDSAVYLCASSLGGVSTDTQYFGPGTRLTVL.

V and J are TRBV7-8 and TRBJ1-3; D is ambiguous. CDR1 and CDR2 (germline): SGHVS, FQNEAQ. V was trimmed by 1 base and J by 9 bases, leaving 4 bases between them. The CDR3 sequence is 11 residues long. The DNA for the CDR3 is TGTGCCAGCAGCTTAGGGGCCACCATATATTTT. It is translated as CASSLGATIYF.

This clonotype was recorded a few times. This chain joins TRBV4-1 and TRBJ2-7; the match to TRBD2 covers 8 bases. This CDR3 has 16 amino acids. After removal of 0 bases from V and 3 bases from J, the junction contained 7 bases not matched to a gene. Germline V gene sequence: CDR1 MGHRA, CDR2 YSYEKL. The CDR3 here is CASSQDTGGRFYEQYF. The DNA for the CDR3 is TGCGCCAGCAGCCAAGATACGGGGGGGCGATTCTACGAGCAGTACTTC.

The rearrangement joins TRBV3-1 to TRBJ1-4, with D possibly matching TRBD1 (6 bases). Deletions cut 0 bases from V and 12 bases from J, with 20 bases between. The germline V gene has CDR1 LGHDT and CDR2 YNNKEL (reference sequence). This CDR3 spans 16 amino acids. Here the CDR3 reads CASSQDLGGPKAELFF. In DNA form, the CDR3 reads TGTGCCAGCAGCCAAGATCTCGGGGGGCCGAAAGCAGAACTGTTTTTT.

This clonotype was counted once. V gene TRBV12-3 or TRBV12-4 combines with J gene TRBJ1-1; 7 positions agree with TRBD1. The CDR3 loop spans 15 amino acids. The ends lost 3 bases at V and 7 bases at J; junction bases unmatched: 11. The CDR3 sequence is CASSFRGRGQGEAFF. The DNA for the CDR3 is TGTGCCAGCAGTTTCCGGGGGAGGGGGCAAGGTGAAGCTTTCTTT.

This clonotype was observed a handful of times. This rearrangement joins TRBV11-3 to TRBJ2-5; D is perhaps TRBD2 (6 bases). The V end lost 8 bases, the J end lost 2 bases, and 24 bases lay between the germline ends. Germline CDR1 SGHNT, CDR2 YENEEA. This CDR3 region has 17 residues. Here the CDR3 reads CASALGEAGHRQETQYF. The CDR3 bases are TGTGCCAGCGCCCTGGGGGAGGCGGGCCACCGACAAGAGACCCAGTACTTC.

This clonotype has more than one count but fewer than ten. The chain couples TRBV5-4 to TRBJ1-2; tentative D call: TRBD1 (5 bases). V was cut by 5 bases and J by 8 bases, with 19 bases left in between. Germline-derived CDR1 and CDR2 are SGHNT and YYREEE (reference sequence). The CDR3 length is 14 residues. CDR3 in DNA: TGTGCCAGCAGTCTTTATGGGGGTCGGGGAGGCTACACCTTC. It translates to CASSLYGGRGGYTF.

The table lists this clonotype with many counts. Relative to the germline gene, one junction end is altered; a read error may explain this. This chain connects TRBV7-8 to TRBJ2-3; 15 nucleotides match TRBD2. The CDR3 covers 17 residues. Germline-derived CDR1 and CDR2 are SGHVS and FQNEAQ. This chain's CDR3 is CASSLRRTSGRADTQYF. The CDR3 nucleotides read TGCGCCAGCAGCTTAAGAAGGACTAGCGGGAGGGCAGATACGCAGTATTTT.

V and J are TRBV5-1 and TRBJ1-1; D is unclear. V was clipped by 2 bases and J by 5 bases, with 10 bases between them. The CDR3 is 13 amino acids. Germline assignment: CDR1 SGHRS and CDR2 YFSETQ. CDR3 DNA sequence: TGCGCCAGCAGCTTTGAGGTGAGAACTGAAGCTTTCTTT. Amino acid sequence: CASSFEVRTEAFF.

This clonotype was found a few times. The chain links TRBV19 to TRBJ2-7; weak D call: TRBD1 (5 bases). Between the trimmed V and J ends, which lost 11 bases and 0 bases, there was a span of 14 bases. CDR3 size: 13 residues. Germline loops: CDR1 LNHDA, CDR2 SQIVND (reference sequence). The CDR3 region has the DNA TGTGCCGCAGGAAGGGGTCTCTCCTACGAGCAGTACTTC. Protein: CAAGRGLSYEQYF.

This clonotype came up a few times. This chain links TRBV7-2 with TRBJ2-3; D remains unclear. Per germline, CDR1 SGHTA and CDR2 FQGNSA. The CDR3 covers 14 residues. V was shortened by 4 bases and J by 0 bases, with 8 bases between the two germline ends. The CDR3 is CASSYNPSTDTQYF. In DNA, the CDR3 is TGTGCCAGCAGCTACAACCCTAGCACAGATACGCAGTATTTT.

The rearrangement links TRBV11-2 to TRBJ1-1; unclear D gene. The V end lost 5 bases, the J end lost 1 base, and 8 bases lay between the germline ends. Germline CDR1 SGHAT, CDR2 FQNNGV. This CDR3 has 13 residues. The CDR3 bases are TGTGCCAGCAGCCGAGAATGGAACACTGAAGCTTTCTTT. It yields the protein CASSREWNTEAFF.

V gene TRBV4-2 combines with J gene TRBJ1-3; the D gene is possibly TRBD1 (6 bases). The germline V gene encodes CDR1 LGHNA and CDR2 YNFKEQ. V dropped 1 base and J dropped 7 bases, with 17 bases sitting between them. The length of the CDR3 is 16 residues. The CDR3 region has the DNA TGTGCCAGCAGCCAAGTAAGTGCAGGGGCGATGAACACCATATATTTT. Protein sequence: CASSQVSAGAMNTIYF.

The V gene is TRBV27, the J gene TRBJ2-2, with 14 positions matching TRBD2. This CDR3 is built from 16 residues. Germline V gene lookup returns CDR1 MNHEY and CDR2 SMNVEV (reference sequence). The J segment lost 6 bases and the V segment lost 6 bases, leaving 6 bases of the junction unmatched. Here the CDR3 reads CASSPGTSGRAGELFF. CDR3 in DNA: TGTGCCAGCAGCCCTGGGACTAGCGGGAGAGCCGGGGAGCTGTTTTTT.

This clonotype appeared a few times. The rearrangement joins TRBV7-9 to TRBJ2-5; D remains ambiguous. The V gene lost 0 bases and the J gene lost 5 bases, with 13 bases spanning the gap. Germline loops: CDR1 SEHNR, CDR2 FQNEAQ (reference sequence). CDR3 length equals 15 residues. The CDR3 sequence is CASSLAAAVGETQYF. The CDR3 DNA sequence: TGTGCCAGCAGCTTAGCGGCCGCGGTAGGGGAGACCCAGTACTTC.

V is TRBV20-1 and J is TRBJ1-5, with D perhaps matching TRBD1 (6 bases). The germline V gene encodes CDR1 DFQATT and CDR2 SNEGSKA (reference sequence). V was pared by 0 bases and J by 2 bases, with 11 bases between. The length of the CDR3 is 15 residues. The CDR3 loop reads CSARDSRGGNQPQHF. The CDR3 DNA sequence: TGCAGTGCTAGAGATAGCAGGGGCGGCAATCAGCCCCAGCATTTT.

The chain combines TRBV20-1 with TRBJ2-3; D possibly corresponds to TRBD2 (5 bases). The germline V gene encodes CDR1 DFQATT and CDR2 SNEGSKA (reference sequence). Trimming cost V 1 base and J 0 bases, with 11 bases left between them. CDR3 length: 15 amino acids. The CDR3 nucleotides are TGCAGTGCTAGAGCACTAGTCCCTAGCACAGATACGCAGTATTTT. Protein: CSARALVPSTDTQYF.

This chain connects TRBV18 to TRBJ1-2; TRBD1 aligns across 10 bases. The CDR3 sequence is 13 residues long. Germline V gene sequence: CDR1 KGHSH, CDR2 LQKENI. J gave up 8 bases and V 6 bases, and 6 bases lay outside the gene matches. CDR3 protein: CASSQGTGAGYTF. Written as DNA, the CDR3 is TGTGCCAGCTCCCAAGGGACAGGGGCCGGCTACACCTTC.

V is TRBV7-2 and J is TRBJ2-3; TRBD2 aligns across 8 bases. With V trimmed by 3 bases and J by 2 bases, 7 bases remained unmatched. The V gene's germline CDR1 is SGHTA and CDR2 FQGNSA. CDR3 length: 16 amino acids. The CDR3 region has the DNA TGTGCCAGCAGCTTCTTCGGGGGGGGTCACACAGATACGCAGTATTTT. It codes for CASSFFGGGHTDTQYF.

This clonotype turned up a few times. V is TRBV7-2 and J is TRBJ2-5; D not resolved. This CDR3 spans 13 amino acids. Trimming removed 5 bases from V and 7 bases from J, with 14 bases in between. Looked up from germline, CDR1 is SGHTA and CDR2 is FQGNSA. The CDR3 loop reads CASSPLGDRTQYF. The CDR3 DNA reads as TGTGCCAGCAGCCCCCTTGGCGACCGGACCCAGTACTTC. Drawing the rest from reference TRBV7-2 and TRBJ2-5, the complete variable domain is GAGVSQSPSNKVTEKGKDVELRCDPISGHTALYWYRQSLGQGLEFLIYFQGNSAPDKSGLPSDRFSAERTGGSVSTLTIQRTQQEDSAVYLCASSPLGDRTQYFGPGTRLLVL.

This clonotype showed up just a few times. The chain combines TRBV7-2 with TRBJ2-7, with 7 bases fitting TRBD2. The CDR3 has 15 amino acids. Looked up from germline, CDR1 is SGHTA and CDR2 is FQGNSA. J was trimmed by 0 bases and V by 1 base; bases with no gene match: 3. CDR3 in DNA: TGTGCCAGCAGCTTAGATAGCGGGCCCTCCTACGAGCAGTACTTC. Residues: CASSLDSGPSYEQYF.

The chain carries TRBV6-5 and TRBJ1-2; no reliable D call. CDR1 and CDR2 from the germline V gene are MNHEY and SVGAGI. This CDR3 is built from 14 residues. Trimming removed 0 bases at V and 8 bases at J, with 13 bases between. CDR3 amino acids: CASSYSNGHGGYTF. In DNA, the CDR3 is TGTGCCAGCAGTTACTCGAATGGCCACGGAGGCTACACCTTC.

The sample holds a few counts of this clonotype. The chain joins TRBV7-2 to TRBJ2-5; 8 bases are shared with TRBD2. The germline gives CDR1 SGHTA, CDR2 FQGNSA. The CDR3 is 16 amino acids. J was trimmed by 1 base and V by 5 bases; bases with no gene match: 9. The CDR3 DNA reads TGTGCCAGCAGCCCCCCGGGACTAGTTTCCCAAGAGACCCAGTACTTC. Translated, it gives CASSPPGLVSQETQYF. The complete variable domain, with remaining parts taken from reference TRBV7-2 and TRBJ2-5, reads GAGVSQSPSNKVTEKGKDVELRCDPISGHTALYWYRQSLGQGLEFLIYFQGNSAPDKSGLPSDRFSAERTGGSVSTLTIQRTQQEDSAVYLCASSPPGLVSQETQYFGPGTRLLVL.

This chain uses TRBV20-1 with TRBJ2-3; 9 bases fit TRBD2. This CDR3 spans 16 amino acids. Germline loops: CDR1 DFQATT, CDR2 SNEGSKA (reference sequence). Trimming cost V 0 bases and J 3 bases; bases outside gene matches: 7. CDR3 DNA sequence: TGCAGTGCTAGAGATCGAAGACTAGCGGCAACAGATACGCAGTATTTT. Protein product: CSARDRRLAATDTQYF.

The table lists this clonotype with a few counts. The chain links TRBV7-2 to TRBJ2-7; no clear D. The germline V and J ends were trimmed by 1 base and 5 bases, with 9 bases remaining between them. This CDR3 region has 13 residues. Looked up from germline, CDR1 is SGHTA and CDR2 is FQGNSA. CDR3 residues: CASSLVIADEQYF. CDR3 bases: TGTGCCAGCAGCTTAGTCATAGCTGACGAGCAGTACTTC.